Below are 24 T cell receptor beta chains sequenced from a single sample in a study of shared clonotypes between healthy human individuals. TCRdb keeps only in-frame clones here, not all; method: immunoSEQ multiplex PCR. The data show about 1.5 million clones, with 95% to 99% seen just once and less than 0.55% held by the top ten. The source material was naive CD4+ T cells sorted from blood. As to subset: CD45RA+ positively selected. The receptors derive from a man under 40 in good health.

The chain carries TRBV5-1 and TRBJ1-4, with TRBD1 matching 7 bases. J lost 13 bases, V lost 2 bases, and 8 bases had no gene match. This CDR3 has 13 residues. From germline, CDR1 is SGHRS and CDR2 YFSETQ. The CDR3 loop is CASSLEGARGLFF. DNA for the CDR3: TGCGCCAGCAGCTTAGAGGGGGCACGTGGACTGTTTTTT.

This chain connects TRBV2 to TRBJ2-7; D uncertain. The CDR3 is made up of 15 amino acids. CDR1 is SNHLY and CDR2 is FYNNEI in the germline V gene. The V gene lost 3 bases and the J gene lost 0 bases, with 12 bases spanning the gap. This CDR3 reads CASSERQRLSYEQYF. CDR3 coding DNA: TGTGCCAGCAGTGAGCGGCAACGACTCTCCTACGAGCAGTACTTC.

This CDR3 reads CASRMGPAPYEQYF. CDR3 nucleotides: TGTGCCAGCAGAATGGGGCCAGCACCCTACGAGCAGTACTTC. The gene calls are TRBV11-2 and TRBJ2-7, with a tentative D call TRBD1 (5 bases). Germline V CDR1 and CDR2: SGHAT, FQNNGV. The ends were cut back, 6 bases at V and 2 bases at J, with 14 bases in the middle. This CDR3 has 14 residues.

The V and J genes are TRBV5-1 and TRBJ2-5, with 8 nucleotides matching TRBD1. This CDR3 is built from 17 residues. Unmatched junction bases numbered 12, after V lost 3 bases and J lost 2 bases. Germline lookup yields CDR1 SGHRS and CDR2 YFSETQ. The CDR3 protein is CASSSGLTGGRQETQYF. The CDR3 DNA follows: TGCGCCAGCAGCTCTGGACTTACAGGGGGTCGTCAAGAGACCCAGTACTTC.

This rearrangement joins TRBV4-3 to TRBJ2-2; 11 bases agree with TRBD2. The germline gives CDR1 LGHNA, CDR2 YSLEER. With V trimmed by 0 bases and J by 5 bases, 8 bases remained unmatched. The CDR3 runs to 18 residues. The CDR3 nucleotides are TGCGCCAGCAGCCAAGATCCGGGCCTAGCGGGAGGTACCGGGGAGCTGTTTTTT. Translation gives CASSQDPGLAGGTGELFF.

This sequence joins TRBV28 and TRBJ2-7, with 16 bases identical to TRBD2. CDR3 length: 18 residues. Germline assignment: CDR1 MDHEN and CDR2 SYDVKM. V lost 6 bases to trimming and J lost 4 bases; unmatched junction nucleotides: 12. The CDR3 nucleotides are TGTGCCAGCAGGTCAAACAGGGGACTAGCGGGAGGGTTGTACGAGCAGTACTTC. It specifies CASRSNRGLAGGLYEQYF. Complete variable domain (other parts from reference TRBV28 and TRBJ2-7): DVKVTQSSRYLVKRTGEKVFLECVQDMDHENMFWYRQDPGLGLRLIYFSYDVKMKEKGDIPEGYSVSREKKERFSLILESASTNQTSMYLCASRSNRGLAGGLYEQYFGPGTRLTVT.

As to this clone: Other DNA sequences of this sample code for an identical CDR3. This chain uses TRBV27 with TRBJ1-5; 10 bases match TRBD1. Germline assignment: CDR1 MNHEY and CDR2 SMNVEV (reference sequence). V shed 6 bases and J 2 bases; nucleotides not matched to a gene: 4. CDR3 length: 15 amino acids. CDR3 loop: CASSLGTGGNQPQHF. The CDR3 DNA sequence: TGTGCCAGCAGCTTGGGGACAGGGGGCAATCAGCCCCAGCATTTT.

V and J are TRBV29-1 and TRBJ1-2, with TRBD1 as a possible D gene (5 bases). V lost 6 bases, J lost 3 bases, and 17 bases lay in between. Per germline, CDR1 SQVTM and CDR2 ANQGSEA. This CDR3 has 14 residues. In DNA, the CDR3 is TGCAGCGTCTTAAGGGACCTTAAGGACTATGGCTACACCTTC. Translation: CSVLRDLKDYGYTF.

The V call is TRBV5-6, the J call TRBJ1-3; D not resolved. Trimming pared 2 bases from V and 0 bases from J, leaving 3 bases between. Per the germline V gene, CDR1 is SGHDT and CDR2 is YYEEEE. This CDR3 has 13 amino acids. CDR3 DNA: TGTGCCAGCAGCTTTTACTCTGGAAACACCATATATTTT. Translation: CASSFYSGNTIYF.

The chain has TRBV5-6 and TRBJ2-7, with 11 positions matching TRBD1. CDR3 length: 17 amino acids. Germline trimming cut 4 bases from V and 2 bases from J; bases unmatched to any gene: 11. Germline V gene lookup returns CDR1 SGHDT and CDR2 YYEEEE. This chain's CDR3 is CASSPVLRDRGTYEQYF. Written as DNA, the CDR3 is TGTGCCAGCAGCCCGGTTCTAAGGGACAGGGGGACCTACGAGCAGTACTTC.

The chain is built from TRBV7-9 and TRBJ1-1; a weak D match, TRBD1 (5 bases). The CDR3 spans 13 residues. Per the germline V gene, CDR1 is SEHNR and CDR2 is FQNEAQ (reference sequence). Trimming pared 5 bases from V and 5 bases from J, leaving 12 bases between. This CDR3 reads CASSRQSGTEAFF. Here the CDR3 DNA reads TGTGCCAGCAGCCGACAGAGTGGGACTGAAGCTTTCTTT.

The CDR3 loop is CASSSGTRGTYEQYF. The CDR3 DNA reads as TGCGCCAGCAGCTCCGGGACTAGGGGAACCTACGAGCAGTACTTC. The gene calls are TRBV5-1 and TRBJ2-7; TRBD2 aligns across 8 bases. The CDR3 runs to 15 residues. V gave up 3 bases and J gave up 2 bases; unmatched junction bases: 7. Germline CDR1 is SGHRS and CDR2 is YFSETQ.

The chain combines TRBV15 with TRBJ2-1, with D possibly TRBD2 on 5 matching bases. The germline V and J ends were trimmed by 8 bases and 0 bases, with 11 bases remaining between them. CDR1 LNHNV and CDR2 YYDKDF come from the germline V gene (reference sequence). The CDR3 sequence is 14 residues long. As DNA, the CDR3 is TGTGCCACCGGCGGGCTCGACTCCTACAATGAGCAGTTCTTC. Residues: CATGGLDSYNEQFF.

The chain employs TRBV15 and TRBJ1-5, with TRBD1 matching 8 bases. The CDR3 totals 18 residues. V gave up 4 bases and J gave up 5 bases; unmatched junction bases: 16. CDR1 and CDR2 (germline): LNHNV, YYDKDF (reference sequence). The CDR3 protein is CATSNEGHWDRSDQPQHF. As DNA, the CDR3 is TGTGCCACCAGCAATGAGGGACATTGGGACAGGAGCGATCAGCCCCAGCATTTT.

This clone was recorded once. The rearrangement links TRBV18 to TRBJ1-5; D is unresolved. The CDR3 runs 13 residues. V was trimmed by 1 base and J by 5 bases, leaving 6 bases between them. The V gene's germline CDR1 is KGHSH and CDR2 LQKENI. The CDR3 here is CASSPRRDQPQHF. The CDR3 nucleotides are TGTGCCAGCTCACCACGGAGGGATCAGCCCCAGCATTTT.

V is TRBV4-1 and J is TRBJ1-3, with D unclear. Trimming removed 0 bases from V and 3 bases from J, with 12 bases in between. The CDR3 contains 16 residues. The germline V gene encodes CDR1 MGHRA and CDR2 YSYEKL. The chain's CDR3 is CASSQDPGFYGNTIYF. The CDR3 coding sequence is TGCGCCAGCAGCCAAGATCCGGGGTTTTATGGAAACACCATATATTTT.

This chain joins TRBV6-1 and TRBJ1-2, with D perhaps TRBD1 (5 bases). The germline V gene encodes CDR1 MNHNS and CDR2 SASEGT. Trimming removed 8 bases at V and 3 bases at J, with 10 bases between. The CDR3 runs to 12 residues. The CDR3 here is CASYGAYYGYTF. The DNA for the CDR3 is TGTGCCAGCTATGGGGCTTACTATGGCTACACCTTC.

This clone has a single count. The chain has TRBV30 and TRBJ1-3; weak D call: TRBD1 (6 bases). Germline CDR1 is GTSNPN and CDR2 is SVGIG (reference sequence). CDR3 length equals 16 residues. The V gene lost 7 bases and the J gene lost 0 bases, with 19 bases spanning the gap. The CDR3 reads CALEPPGHLSGNTIYF. CDR3 coding DNA: TGTGCCTTAGAACCTCCGGGACACCTCTCTGGAAACACCATATATTTT.

A single count supports this clone. V usage is TRBV7-2 and J usage is TRBJ1-1, with D maybe TRBD1 (5 bases). Germline loops: CDR1 SGHTA, CDR2 FQGNSA. The CDR3 consists of 17 residues. The V end was cut by 0 bases, the J end by 0 bases, with 14 bases between. The CDR3 nucleotides read TGTGCCAGCAGCTTAGCCCCAGGGATAGGTATGAACACTGAAGCTTTCTTT. It translates to CASSLAPGIGMNTEAFF.

The chain carries TRBV29-1 and TRBJ1-2; possibly TRBD1 for D (5 bases). This CDR3 is 14 amino acids long. Germline-derived CDR1 and CDR2 are SQVTM and ANQGSEA. V was clipped by 4 bases and J by 8 bases, with 20 bases between them. The CDR3 DNA reads as TGCAGCGTTGCAGTTAATGGGGCAACGGAGGGCTACACCTTC. This gives the protein CSVAVNGATEGYTF.

The chain links TRBV6-5 to TRBJ2-2, with D perhaps being TRBD1 or TRBD2 (5 bases each). The CDR3 length is 15 residues. V lost 3 bases and J lost 4, with 12 bases in between. Germline CDR1 MNHEY, CDR2 SVGAGI. This CDR3 reads CASSYGTSGTGELFF. CDR3 coding DNA: TGTGCCAGCAGTTATGGGACCTCTGGCACCGGGGAGCTGTTTTTT.

This clone appeared a single time. The chain uses TRBV10-3 and TRBJ1-2, with TRBD1 as a possible D gene (5 bases). V was clipped by 4 bases and J by 7 bases, with 13 bases between them. CDR3 length equals 13 residues. Germline V gene lookup returns CDR1 ENHRY and CDR2 SYGVKD. The CDR3 sequence: CAISAPGLPGYTF. In DNA form, the CDR3 reads TGTGCCATCAGTGCACCAGGGTTACCTGGCTACACCTTC.

The genes are TRBV11-3 and TRBJ2-2; possible D gene TRBD1, 6 bases. This CDR3 has 14 residues. Trimming left V 6 bases short and J 4 bases short, with 12 bases between. CDR1 is SGHNT, CDR2 YENEEA, per germline. In DNA, the CDR3 is TGTGCCAGCAGTCAAGGACAGACCACCGGGGAGCTGTTTTTT. Translation gives CASSQGQTTGELFF. The entire variable domain, with the rest obtained from reference TRBV11-3 and TRBJ2-2, is as follows: EAGVVQSPRYKIIEKKQPVAFWCNPISGHNTLYWYLQNLGQGPELLIRYENEEAVDDSQLPKDRFSAERLKGVDSTLKIQPAELGDSAVYLCASSQGQTTGELFFGEGSRLTVL.

This sequence joins TRBV15 and TRBJ1-1; perhaps TRBD1 as D (6 bases). This CDR3 spans 15 amino acids. V was clipped by 3 bases and J by 5 bases, with 16 bases between them. CDR1 is LNHNV, CDR2 YYDKDF, per germline (reference sequence). CDR3 coding DNA: TGTGCCACCAGCAGCCTAACCCAGGGGTGGACTGAAGCTTTCTTT. Amino acid sequence: CATSSLTQGWTEAFF.